The 14 T cell receptor beta chains in this list originate from one sample, sequenced in a study of T cell responses to AZD1222 COVID-19 vaccine. Data came from immunoSEQ multiplex PCR; TCRdb stores just in-frame clones and leaves some out. The table records about 140,000 clones, roughly nine tenths of them present only once. The sample was peripheral blood, taken 28 days after the second AZD1222 dose. The receptors here all came from an adult who received the AZD1222 COVID-19 vaccine.

The V gene is TRBV2, the J gene TRBJ2-2, with 9 bases aligning to TRBD1. This CDR3 is 14 amino acids long. Germline CDR1 reads SNHLY; CDR2 reads FYNNEI. The V gene end was trimmed by 6 bases and the J gene end by 4 bases; junction bases not matched to a gene: 3. For the CDR3, the DNA is TGTGCCAGCAGGGGACAGGGAATCACCGGGGAGCTGTTTTTT. Translation: CASRGQGITGELFF.

The chain is built from TRBV15 and TRBJ1-2; no reliable D call. CDR1 is LNHNV and CDR2 is YYDKDF in the germline V gene (reference sequence). The V gene lost 5 bases and the J gene lost 6 bases, with 19 bases spanning the gap. This CDR3 is built from 15 residues. The CDR3 loop reads CATSERHVPRHGYTF. The CDR3 bases are TGTGCCACCAGCGAACGACACGTCCCCCGCCATGGCTACACCTTC.

The V and J genes are TRBV6-4 and TRBJ1-3; 9 nucleotides match TRBD1. This CDR3 comprises 20 residues. Germline V gene lookup returns CDR1 MRHNA and CDR2 SNTAGT. The V gene end was trimmed by 7 bases and the J gene end by 2 bases; junction bases not matched to a gene: 21. The CDR3 DNA reads TGTGCCAGCACCCAACGAATACCACGCCCGGACAGGGGTACTGGAAACACCATATATTTT. Translation: CASTQRIPRPDRGTGNTIYF.

The rearrangement uses TRBV14 and TRBJ1-2, with D hard to call. Per germline, CDR1 SGHDN and CDR2 FVKESK. V lost 3 bases and J 4 bases, leaving 15 bases between the germline ends. The CDR3 is made up of 15 amino acids. The CDR3 sequence: CASSHLSGSSYGYTF. The CDR3 region has the DNA TGTGCCAGCAGCCATTTAAGTGGTTCTAGCTATGGCTACACCTTC.

The V and J genes are TRBV4-2 and TRBJ2-1, with a possible D match to TRBD2 (7 bases). The ends were cut back, 4 bases at V and 9 bases at J, with 16 bases in the middle. Germline-derived CDR1 and CDR2 are LGHNA and YNFKEQ. The CDR3 has 14 residues. CDR3 bases: TGTGCCAGCAGCCCTAGGAGGGGGGGGAGTGAGCAGTTCTTC. Encoded protein: CASSPRRGGSEQFF.

The chain links TRBV6-5 to TRBJ1-1; D gene unclear. Trimming took 0 bases from V and 1 from J, leaving 9 bases between them. Germline assignment: CDR1 MNHEY and CDR2 SVGAGI. This CDR3 is 15 amino acids long. Here the CDR3 DNA reads TGTGCCAGCAGTTACTCCCGAAGGCAGAACACTGAAGCTTTCTTT. It specifies CASSYSRRQNTEAFF.

The rearrangement joins TRBV4-3 to TRBJ1-2, with TRBD1 matching 7 bases. The CDR3 is 17 residues long. Germline V gene data show CDR1 as LGHNA and CDR2 as YSLEER. V lost 4 bases and J lost 4; bases outside the gene matches: 15. The CDR3 sequence is CASSLDAGTDYRYGYTF. Here the CDR3 DNA reads TGCGCCAGCAGCCTCGACGCCGGGACAGATTACCGCTATGGCTACACCTTC.

The V gene is TRBV27, the J gene TRBJ1-3; possible D gene TRBD1, 5 bases. This CDR3 comprises 14 residues. With 2 bases removed from V and 5 bases from J, the gap between germline ends came to 10 bases. From germline, CDR1 is MNHEY and CDR2 SMNVEV (reference sequence). The CDR3 sequence is CASSLDSSRNTIYF. Written as DNA, the CDR3 is TGTGCCAGCAGTTTAGACAGCAGCCGAAACACCATATATTTT.

The gene calls are TRBV28 and TRBJ1-1, with unresolved D. CDR3 length equals 15 residues. CDR1 is MDHEN and CDR2 is SYDVKM in the germline V gene. V lost 4 bases, J lost 6 bases, and 18 bases lay in between. The CDR3 coding sequence is TGTGCCAGCAGTTCTTTTTCGCGTGGGAGGGCTGAAGCTTTCTTT. This gives the protein CASSSFSRGRAEAFF.

This sequence joins TRBV19 and TRBJ1-2; 8 bases align to TRBD1. Germline loops: CDR1 LNHDA, CDR2 SQIVND (reference sequence). The CDR3 runs to 15 residues. The J segment lost 4 bases and the V segment lost 6 bases, leaving 10 bases of the junction unmatched. As DNA, the CDR3 is TGTGCCAGTAGCCTGGACAGGGTTGTACCCTATGGCTACACCTTC. It yields the protein CASSLDRVVPYGYTF.

The chain combines TRBV27 with TRBJ1-2, with TRBD1 matching over 10 bases. V was clipped by 4 bases and J by 8 bases; unmatched bases: 16. The CDR3 runs 17 residues. Germline CDR1 reads MNHEY; CDR2 reads SMNVEV (reference sequence). Here the CDR3 reads CASSSRGTGALREGYTF. The CDR3 nucleotides read TGTGCCAGCAGTTCTAGGGGGACAGGGGCGCTTCGGGAGGGCTACACCTTC.

This rearrangement joins TRBV27 to TRBJ1-6; D not certain. V lost 4 bases and J 16 bases, leaving 11 bases between the germline ends. The CDR3 has 11 residues. Germline V gene lookup returns CDR1 MNHEY and CDR2 SMNVEV (reference sequence). The CDR3 reads CASSYAGLLHF. For the CDR3, the DNA is TGTGCCAGCAGTTATGCGGGATTGCTCCACTTT.

The V call is TRBV5-1, the J call TRBJ2-1; 12 positions agree with TRBD2. The CDR3 has 16 amino acids. V lost 5 bases, J lost 6 bases, and 9 bases stayed unmatched. Germline V gives CDR1 SGHRS, CDR2 YFSETQ. In DNA form, the CDR3 reads TGCGCCAGCAGTCGGACTAGCGGGATTCTAGGCAATGAGCAGTTCTTC. Its translation: CASSRTSGILGNEQFF.

The chain has TRBV18 and TRBJ2-5; TRBD2 is a possible D gene (5 bases). In germline, CDR1 is KGHSH, CDR2 LQKENI. Trimming left V 3 bases short and J 5 bases short, with 13 bases between. The CDR3 is 14 residues long. CDR3: CASSPAAGVETQYF. The DNA of the CDR3 is TGTGCCAGCTCACCCGCGGCCGGGGTGGAGACCCAGTACTTC.